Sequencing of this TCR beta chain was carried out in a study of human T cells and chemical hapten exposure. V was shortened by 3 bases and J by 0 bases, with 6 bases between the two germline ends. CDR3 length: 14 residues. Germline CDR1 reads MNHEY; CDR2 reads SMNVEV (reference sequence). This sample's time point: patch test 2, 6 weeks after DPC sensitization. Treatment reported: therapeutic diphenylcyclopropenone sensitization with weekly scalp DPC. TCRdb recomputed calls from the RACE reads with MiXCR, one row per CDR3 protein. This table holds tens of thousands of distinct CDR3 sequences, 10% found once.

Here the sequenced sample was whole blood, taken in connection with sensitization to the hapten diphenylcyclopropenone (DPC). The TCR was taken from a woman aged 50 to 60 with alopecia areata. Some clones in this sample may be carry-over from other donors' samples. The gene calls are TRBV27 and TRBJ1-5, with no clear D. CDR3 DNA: TGTGCCAGCAGTTTGCCAGGTAGCAATCAGCCCCAGCATTTT. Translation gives CASSLPGSNQPQHF.